These 23 T cell receptor beta chains were sequenced from one sample in a study of T cells in tuberculosis. Clones were read by immunoSEQ multiplex PCR, and TCRdb kept only the in-frame ones, dropping some. The sample records 25,000 to 30,000 clones, 80% to 95% being singletons. Sequencing input: PBMCs. The receptors derive from a donor aged 10 to 29 with latent tuberculosis or without tuberculosis infection.

This chain connects TRBV5-4 to TRBJ2-7; the match to TRBD2 covers 7 bases. This CDR3 spans 17 amino acids. Trimming removed 0 bases from V and 3 bases from J; junction bases left unmatched: 12. Germline-derived CDR1 and CDR2 are SGHNT and YYREEE (reference sequence). The CDR3 region is CASSLGGGVNSLYEQYF. The CDR3 DNA is TGTGCCAGCAGCTTGGGGGGAGGGGTGAATTCTCTCTACGAGCAGTACTTC.

V usage is TRBV13 and J usage is TRBJ2-1, with 8 bases matching TRBD2. The J segment lost 0 bases and the V segment lost 5 bases, leaving 3 bases of the junction unmatched. The CDR3 runs 15 residues. CDR1 PRHDT and CDR2 FYEKMQ come from the germline V gene (reference sequence). CDR3 in DNA: TGTGCCAGCAGCGAACGGGGGGGCTCCTACAATGAGCAGTTCTTC. It encodes CASSERGGSYNEQFF.

This clone was counted a few times. The chain links TRBV12-2 to TRBJ2-3; the D call in the table, TRBD2, was not verified against the DNA. TRBV12-2 represents a pseudogene. The CDR3 covers 21 residues. The CDR3 DNA follows: TGTGCAAGTCGCTATGCAAAAGGACTAGCGGGAGGGCCGTCTTCTCCAGATACGCAGTATTTT. This codes for CASRYAKGLAGGPSSPDTQYF.

This chain links TRBV4-3 with TRBJ2-1, with 9 bases identical to TRBD1. Trimming removed 0 bases from V and 3 bases from J; junction bases left unmatched: 3. CDR3 size: 16 residues. Germline loops: CDR1 LGHNA, CDR2 YSLEER. CDR3 DNA: TGCGCCAGCAGCCAAGAGGACAGGGGAGGCTACAATGAGCAGTTCTTC. Amino acids: CASSQEDRGGYNEQFF.

The count of this clone is one. The chain recombines TRBV2 with TRBJ2-5; possible D gene TRBD2, 6 bases. Germline V CDR1 and CDR2: SNHLY, FYNNEI. The V and J ends lost 5 bases and 4 bases respectively, with 11 bases between them. This CDR3 has 13 amino acids. CDR3 sequence reads: CASSKASAETQYF. The CDR3 nucleotides read TGTGCCAGCAGTAAGGCTAGCGCAGAGACCCAGTACTTC.

The chain combines TRBV2 with TRBJ2-2, with D tentatively TRBD1 (5 bases). Germline V lookup: CDR1 SNHLY, CDR2 FYNNEI. The CDR3 is 15 residues long. V gave up 6 bases and J gave up 6 bases, with 17 bases separating them. Written as DNA, the CDR3 is TGTGCCAGCAGGGGTGGCCAGGGTTACGCCGGGGAGCTGTTTTTT. Translated: CASRGGQGYAGELFF.

The V gene is TRBV5-4, the J gene TRBJ2-7, with 8 bases fitting TRBD1. J was trimmed by 6 bases and V by 2 bases; bases with no gene match: 10. Germline V gives CDR1 SGHNT, CDR2 YYREEE (reference sequence). The CDR3 runs 15 residues. DNA for the CDR3: TGTGCCAGCAGCTTTGGCCTGACAGGGGAGACCGAGCAGTACTTC. Its protein is CASSFGLTGETEQYF. The whole variable domain, filled in from reference TRBV5-4 and TRBJ2-7, reads ETGVTQSPTHLIKTRGQQVTLRCSSQSGHNTVSWYQQALGQGPQFIFQYYREEENGRGNFPPRFSGLQFPNYSSELNVNALELDDSALYLCASSFGLTGETEQYFGPGTRLTVT.

The CDR3 is CASSSRFMGPYEQYF. The CDR3 DNA is TGTGCCAGCAGTTCCCGGTTTATGGGGCCCTACGAGCAGTACTTC. This rearrangement joins TRBV27 to TRBJ2-7; a possible D gene is TRBD1 (5 bases). Germline V gives CDR1 MNHEY, CDR2 SMNVEV (reference sequence). Trimming took off 4 bases at V and 2 bases at J, with 15 bases between the two ends. CDR3 size: 15 residues.

The V gene is TRBV19, the J gene TRBJ1-2, with 7 positions matching TRBD1. Per the germline V gene, CDR1 is LNHDA and CDR2 is SQIVND (reference sequence). J lost 4 bases, V lost 9 bases, and 8 bases had no gene match. The CDR3 is made up of 13 amino acids. This CDR3 reads CASRDSQTYGYTF. The CDR3, as DNA: TGTGCCAGCAGGGACAGTCAGACCTATGGCTACACCTTC.

In its sample, this clone was seen once. This rearrangement joins TRBV5-6 to TRBJ1-2; 8 bases map to TRBD1. The CDR3 is 14 residues long. With V trimmed by 0 bases and J by 8 bases, 6 bases remained unmatched. In germline, CDR1 is SGHDT, CDR2 YYEEEE. The DNA for the CDR3 is TGTGCCAGCAGCTTGGGACGGACAGGGTTGGGCTACACCTTC. Its protein product is CASSLGRTGLGYTF.

This clone was found once. The chain carries TRBV5-4 and TRBJ2-7; 8 nucleotides line up with TRBD2. Trimming at V came to 4 bases and at J to 1 base, leaving 10 bases not matched to a gene. In germline, CDR1 is SGHNT, CDR2 YYREEE (reference sequence). CDR3 size: 16 residues. CDR3 nucleotides: TGTGCCAGCAGCCCCCGTTCTAGCGGGCCATCCTACGAGCAGTACTTC. Translation gives CASSPRSSGPSYEQYF.

The chain couples TRBV10-2 to TRBJ1-2; 7 bases line up with TRBD1. V trimming: 9 bases; J trimming: 8 bases; junction bases outside the gene matches: 9. This CDR3 is 12 amino acids long. The germline CDR1 and CDR2 sequences are WSHSY and SAAADI. The DNA for the CDR3 is TGCGCCAGTCGGGACAGTAATCGGGGCTACACCTTC. It translates to CASRDSNRGYTF.

This rearrangement joins TRBV12-5 to TRBJ2-5; D not resolved. Germline CDR1 reads LGHNT; CDR2 reads FRNRAP. The V and J ends lost 1 base and 4 bases respectively, with 13 bases between them. The CDR3 sequence is 15 residues long. The CDR3: CASGLGHPPRETQYF. DNA of the CDR3: TGTGCTAGTGGTTTGGGACACCCACCGCGAGAGACCCAGTACTTC. The entire variable domain, with the rest obtained from reference TRBV12-5 and TRBJ2-5, is as follows: DARVTQTPRHKVTEMGQEVTMRCQPILGHNTVFWYRQTMMQGLELLAYFRNRAPLDDSGMPKDRFSAEMPDATLATLKIQPSEPRDSAVYFCASGLGHPPRETQYFGPGTRLLVL.

V gene TRBV11-2 combines with J gene TRBJ2-1; D uncertain. The CDR3 runs to 15 residues. Germline values: CDR1 SGHAT, CDR2 FQNNGV. Trimming removed 1 base from V and 0 bases from J, with 7 bases in between. CDR3 DNA: TGTGCCAGCAGCTTAGCGGGTAGCTCCTACAATGAGCAGTTCTTC. Translating it yields CASSLAGSSYNEQFF.

V usage is TRBV5-1 and J usage is TRBJ2-3, with 11 bases identical to TRBD1. The CDR3 is 15 residues long. The ends lost 0 bases at V and 4 bases at J; junction bases unmatched: 1. CDR1 and CDR2 from the germline V gene are SGHRS and YFSETQ. The CDR3 DNA sequence: TGCGCCAGCAGCTTGGGGACAGGGGGCGCAGATACGCAGTATTTT. Its protein product is CASSLGTGGADTQYF.

V is TRBV5-1 and J is TRBJ2-2, with 8 bases matching TRBD2. The CDR3 runs to 14 residues. The V segment lost 2 bases and the J segment 7 bases; nucleotides outside the gene matches: 4. In germline, CDR1 is SGHRS, CDR2 YFSETQ. CDR3 region: CASSLSLAGGELFF. The CDR3 nucleotides read TGCGCCAGCAGCTTATCCCTAGCGGGCGGGGAGCTGTTTTTT.

The chain joins TRBV7-9 to TRBJ1-2; TRBD1 aligns across 7 bases. The CDR3 sequence is 14 residues long. J was trimmed by 7 bases and V by 4 bases; bases with no gene match: 9. CDR1 is SEHNR and CDR2 is FQNEAQ in the germline V gene (reference sequence). This chain's CDR3 is CASSSADRPTGYTF. CDR3 nucleotide sequence: TGTGCCAGCAGCTCTGCGGACAGGCCTACTGGCTACACCTTC.

This chain uses TRBV9 with TRBJ2-2; D is possibly TRBD1 (5 bases). Trimming cost V 3 bases and J 6 bases, with 12 bases left between them. The CDR3 spans 14 residues. CDR1 and CDR2 (germline): SGDLS, YYNGEE. The CDR3, as DNA: TGTGCCAGCAGCGAACGGCAGGGCTCCGGGGAGCTGTTTTTT. As protein: CASSERQGSGELFF.

The V call is TRBV2, the J call TRBJ1-2, with D possibly matching TRBD1 (6 bases). V lost 7 bases and J lost 6, with 15 bases in between. The CDR3 runs to 13 residues. Germline V CDR1 and CDR2: SNHLY, FYNNEI. The CDR3 nucleotides are TGTGCCAGCATGGCGGACAGAGGAAATGGCTACACCTTC. This sequence encodes CASMADRGNGYTF.

The chain links TRBV7-2 to TRBJ1-2; D might be TRBD1 (5 bases). The CDR3 consists of 13 residues. Looked up from germline, CDR1 is SGHTA and CDR2 is FQGNSA. V was pared by 3 bases and J by 6 bases, with 11 bases between. In DNA form, the CDR3 reads TGTGCCAGCAGCTTGCGACAGTTTAATGGCTACACCTTC. Its protein is CASSLRQFNGYTF.

This clone was seen a single time. V and J are TRBV11-3 and TRBJ2-1; 7 bases are a match to TRBD1. The V gene end was trimmed by 4 bases and the J gene end by 3 bases; junction bases not matched to a gene: 6. This CDR3 is built from 15 residues. The germline CDR1 and CDR2 sequences are SGHNT and YENEEA. The CDR3 loop reads CASSSKRTGYNEQFF. The CDR3 nucleotides are TGTGCCAGCAGCTCTAAAAGGACAGGCTACAATGAGCAGTTCTTC. Looking up the rest from reference TRBV11-3 and TRBJ2-1 gives the full variable domain: EAGVVQSPRYKIIEKKQPVAFWCNPISGHNTLYWYLQNLGQGPELLIRYENEEAVDDSQLPKDRFSAERLKGVDSTLKIQPAELGDSAVYLCASSSKRTGYNEQFFGPGTRLTVL.

The gene calls are TRBV6-5 and TRBJ1-5; weak D call: TRBD1 (5 bases). With 4 bases removed from V and 5 bases from J, the gap between germline ends came to 18 bases. The CDR3 totals 16 residues. Per the germline V gene, CDR1 is MNHEY and CDR2 is SVGAGI. CDR3 nucleotide sequence: TGTGCCAGCAGTTTTACACACGTAACAGGTGATCAGCCCCAGCATTTT. Translation gives CASSFTHVTGDQPQHF.

The chain recombines TRBV5-1 with TRBJ1-5; D gene ambiguous. Trimming removed 3 bases from V and 3 bases from J, with 7 bases in between. This CDR3 region has 13 residues. Germline V gene sequence: CDR1 SGHRS, CDR2 YFSETQ. The CDR3 DNA reads as TGCGCCAGCAGCTGGGGAGCCAATCAGCCCCAGCATTTT. Its protein product is CASSWGANQPQHF.